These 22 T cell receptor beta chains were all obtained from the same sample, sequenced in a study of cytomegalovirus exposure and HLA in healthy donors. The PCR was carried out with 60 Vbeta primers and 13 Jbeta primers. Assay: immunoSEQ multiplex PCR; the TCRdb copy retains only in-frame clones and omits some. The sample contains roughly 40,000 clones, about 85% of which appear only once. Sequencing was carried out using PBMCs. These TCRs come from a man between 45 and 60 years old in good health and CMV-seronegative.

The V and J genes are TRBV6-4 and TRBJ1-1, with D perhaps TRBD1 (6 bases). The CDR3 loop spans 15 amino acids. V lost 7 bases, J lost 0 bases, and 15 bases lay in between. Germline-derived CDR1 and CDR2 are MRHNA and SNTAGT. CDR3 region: CASKDRRALNTEAFF. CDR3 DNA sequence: TGTGCCAGCAAAGACAGGAGAGCCCTGAACACTGAAGCTTTCTTT.

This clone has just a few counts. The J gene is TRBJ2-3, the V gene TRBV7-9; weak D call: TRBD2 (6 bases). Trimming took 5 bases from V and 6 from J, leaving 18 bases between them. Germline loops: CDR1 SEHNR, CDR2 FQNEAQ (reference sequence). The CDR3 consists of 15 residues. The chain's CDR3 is CASSQVSGVSDTQYF. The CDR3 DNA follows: TGTGCCAGCAGCCAAGTGTCGGGAGTTTCGGATACGCAGTATTTT.

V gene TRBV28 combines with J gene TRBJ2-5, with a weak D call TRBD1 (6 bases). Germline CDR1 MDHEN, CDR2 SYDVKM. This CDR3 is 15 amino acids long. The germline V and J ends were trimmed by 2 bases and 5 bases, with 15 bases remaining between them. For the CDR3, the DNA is TGTGCCAGCAGTTTACCACCACTGGGGGCCGAGACCCAGTACTTC. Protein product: CASSLPPLGAETQYF.

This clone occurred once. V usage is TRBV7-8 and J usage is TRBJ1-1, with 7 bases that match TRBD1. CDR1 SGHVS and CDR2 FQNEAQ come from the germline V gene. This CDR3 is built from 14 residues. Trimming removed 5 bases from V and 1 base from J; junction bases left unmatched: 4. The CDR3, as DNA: TGTGCCAGCAGCCCCAGGACAGGGAACACTGAAGCTTTCTTT. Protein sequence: CASSPRTGNTEAFF.

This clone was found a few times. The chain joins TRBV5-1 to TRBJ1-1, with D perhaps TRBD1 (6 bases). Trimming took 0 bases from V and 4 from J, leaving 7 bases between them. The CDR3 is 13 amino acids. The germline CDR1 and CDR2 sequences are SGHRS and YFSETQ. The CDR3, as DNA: TGCGCCAGCAGCTTGGCAGGGGCCACTGAAGCTTTCTTT. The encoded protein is CASSLAGATEAFF.

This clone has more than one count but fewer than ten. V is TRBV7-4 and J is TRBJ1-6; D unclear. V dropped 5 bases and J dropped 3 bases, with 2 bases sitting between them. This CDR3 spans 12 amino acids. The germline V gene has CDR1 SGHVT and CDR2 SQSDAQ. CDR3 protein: CASSLYNSPLHF. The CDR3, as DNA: TGTGCCAGCAGCCTCTATAATTCACCCCTCCACTTT.

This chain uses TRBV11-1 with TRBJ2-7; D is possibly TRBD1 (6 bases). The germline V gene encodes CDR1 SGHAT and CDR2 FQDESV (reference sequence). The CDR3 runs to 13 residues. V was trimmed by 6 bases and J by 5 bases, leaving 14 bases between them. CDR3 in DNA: TGTGCCAGCAGGCAACAGGGCTTCCACGAGCAGTACTTC. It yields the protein CASRQQGFHEQYF.

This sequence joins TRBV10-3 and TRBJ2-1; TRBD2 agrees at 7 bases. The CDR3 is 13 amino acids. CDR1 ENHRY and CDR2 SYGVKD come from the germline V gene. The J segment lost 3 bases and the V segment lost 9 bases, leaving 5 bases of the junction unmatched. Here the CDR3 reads CAITGDYYNEQFF. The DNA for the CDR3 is TGTGCCATTACGGGGGACTACTACAATGAGCAGTTCTTC.

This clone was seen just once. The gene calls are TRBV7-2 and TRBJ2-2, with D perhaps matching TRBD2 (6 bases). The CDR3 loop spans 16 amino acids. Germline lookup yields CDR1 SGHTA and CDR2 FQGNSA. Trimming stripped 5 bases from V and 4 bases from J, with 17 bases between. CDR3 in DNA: TGTGCCAGCAGCGCGCTGGGGACTTTTATCACCGGGGAGCTGTTTTTT. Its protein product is CASSALGTFITGELFF. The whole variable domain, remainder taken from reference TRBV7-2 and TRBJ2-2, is GAGVSQSPSNKVTEKGKDVELRCDPISGHTALYWYRQSLGQGLEFLIYFQGNSAPDKSGLPSDRFSAERTGGSVSTLTIQRTQQEDSAVYLCASSALGTFITGELFFGEGSRLTVL.

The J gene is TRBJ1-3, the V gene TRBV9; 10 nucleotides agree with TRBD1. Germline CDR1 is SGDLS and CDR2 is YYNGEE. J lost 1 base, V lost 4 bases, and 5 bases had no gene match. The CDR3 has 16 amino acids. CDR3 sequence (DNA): TGTGCCAGCAGCTTTAGGACAGGGGGATCTGGAAACACCATATATTTT. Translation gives CASSFRTGGSGNTIYF.

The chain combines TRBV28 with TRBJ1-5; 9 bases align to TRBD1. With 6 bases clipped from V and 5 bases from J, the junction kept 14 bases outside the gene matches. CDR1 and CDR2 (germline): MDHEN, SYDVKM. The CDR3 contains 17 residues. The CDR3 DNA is TGTGCCAGCAGCGTCCCGGGACAGGGTAAGAGGGATCAGCCCCAGCATTTT. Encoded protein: CASSVPGQGKRDQPQHF.

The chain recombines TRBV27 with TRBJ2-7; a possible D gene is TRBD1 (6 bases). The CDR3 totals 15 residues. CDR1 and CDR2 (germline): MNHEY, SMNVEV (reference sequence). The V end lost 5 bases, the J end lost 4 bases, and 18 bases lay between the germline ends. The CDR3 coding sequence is TGTGCCAGCAGTCCAACCAGGGGCCACGCTTACGAGCAGTACTTC. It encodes CASSPTRGHAYEQYF.

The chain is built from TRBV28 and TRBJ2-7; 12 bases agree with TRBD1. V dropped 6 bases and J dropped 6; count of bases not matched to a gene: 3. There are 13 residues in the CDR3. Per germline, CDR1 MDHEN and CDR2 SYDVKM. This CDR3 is CASSGTGGGEQYF. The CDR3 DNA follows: TGTGCCAGCAGCGGGACAGGGGGCGGCGAGCAGTACTTC. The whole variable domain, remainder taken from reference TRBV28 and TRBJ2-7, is DVKVTQSSRYLVKRTGEKVFLECVQDMDHENMFWYRQDPGLGLRLIYFSYDVKMKEKGDIPEGYSVSREKKERFSLILESASTNQTSMYLCASSGTGGGEQYFGPGTRLTVT.

In nucleotides, the CDR3 is TGCGCCAGCAGCCAAGGGCCATGGGGGGGGCGGAAGAGCTACGAGCAGTACTTC. It yields the protein CASSQGPWGGRKSYEQYF. The gene calls are TRBV4-1 and TRBJ2-7; D possibly corresponds to TRBD2 (7 bases). The CDR3 covers 18 residues. Trimming pared 1 base from V and 3 bases from J, leaving 22 bases between. Germline assignment: CDR1 MGHRA and CDR2 YSYEKL.

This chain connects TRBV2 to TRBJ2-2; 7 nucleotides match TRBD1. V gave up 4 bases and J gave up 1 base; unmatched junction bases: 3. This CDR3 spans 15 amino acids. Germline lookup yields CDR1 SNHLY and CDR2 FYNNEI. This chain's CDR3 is CASSAGTVNTGELFF. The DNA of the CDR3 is TGTGCCAGCAGTGCCGGGACAGTGAACACCGGGGAGCTGTTTTTT.

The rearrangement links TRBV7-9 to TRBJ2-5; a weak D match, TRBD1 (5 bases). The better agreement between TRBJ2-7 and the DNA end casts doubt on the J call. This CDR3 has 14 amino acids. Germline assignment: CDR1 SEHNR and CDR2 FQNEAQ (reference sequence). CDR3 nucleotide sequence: TGTGCCAGCGGGAACTCCGACAGACTCTACGAGCAGTACTTC. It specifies CASGNSDRLYEQYF.

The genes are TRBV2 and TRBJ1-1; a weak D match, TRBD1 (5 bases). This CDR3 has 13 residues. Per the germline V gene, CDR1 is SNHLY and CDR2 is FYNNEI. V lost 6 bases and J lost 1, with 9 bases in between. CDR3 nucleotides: TGTGCCAGCAGCTTGACAGAGAACACTGAAGCTTTCTTT. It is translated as CASSLTENTEAFF.

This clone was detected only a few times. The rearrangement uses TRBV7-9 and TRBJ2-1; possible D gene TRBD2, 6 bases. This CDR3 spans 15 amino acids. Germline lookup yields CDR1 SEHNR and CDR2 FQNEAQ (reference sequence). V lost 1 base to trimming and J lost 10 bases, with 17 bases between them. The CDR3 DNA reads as TGTGCCAGCAGCTTAGAAGTTGAGCGGGCCTCCGAGCAGTTCTTC. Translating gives CASSLEVERASEQFF.

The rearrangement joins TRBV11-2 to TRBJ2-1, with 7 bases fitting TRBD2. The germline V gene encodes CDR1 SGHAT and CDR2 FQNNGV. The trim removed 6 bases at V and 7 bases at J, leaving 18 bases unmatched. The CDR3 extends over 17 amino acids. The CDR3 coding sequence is TGTGCCAGCAGAAATATATATCTCCTCGCGGGAGTAAATGAGCAGTTCTTC. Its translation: CASRNIYLLAGVNEQFF.

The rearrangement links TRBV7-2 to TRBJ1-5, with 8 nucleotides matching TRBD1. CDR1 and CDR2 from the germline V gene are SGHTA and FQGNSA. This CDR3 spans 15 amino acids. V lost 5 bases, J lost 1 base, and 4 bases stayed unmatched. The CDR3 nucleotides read TGTGCCAGCAGCACCCGACAGGGGAGCAATCAGCCCCAGCATTTT. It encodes CASSTRQGSNQPQHF.

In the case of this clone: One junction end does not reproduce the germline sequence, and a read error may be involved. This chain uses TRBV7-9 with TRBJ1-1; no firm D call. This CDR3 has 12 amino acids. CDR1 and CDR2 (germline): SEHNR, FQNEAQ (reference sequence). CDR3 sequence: CSSSPQSQEAFF. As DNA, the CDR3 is TGTTCCAGCAGCCCCCAATCCCAGGAAGCTTTCTTT. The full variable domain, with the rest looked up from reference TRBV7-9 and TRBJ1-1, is DTGVSQNPRHKITKRGQNVTFRCDPISEHNRLYWYRQTLGQGPEFLTYFQNEAQLEKSRLLSDRFSAERPKGSFSTLEIQRTEQGDSAMYLCSSSPQSQEAFFGQGTRLTVV.

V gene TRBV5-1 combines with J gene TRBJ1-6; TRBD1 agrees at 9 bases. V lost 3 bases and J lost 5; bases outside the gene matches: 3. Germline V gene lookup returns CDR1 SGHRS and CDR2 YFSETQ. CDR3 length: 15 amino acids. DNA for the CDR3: TGCGCCAGCAGCTACTGGACAGGGGATAATTCACCCCTCCACTTT. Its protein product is CASSYWTGDNSPLHF.